This entry lists 26 T cell receptor beta chains sequenced from one sample in a study of STAT5B mutations in CD4+ large granular lymphocyte leukemia. Sequencing was performed with immunoSEQ multiplex PCR; in TCRdb, only in-frame clones are kept and a portion is missing. In the table there are tens of thousands of clones, approximately 70% of which are singletons. The specimen sequenced was CD4+ T cells from blood buffy coats. All receptors come from a human donor in good health.

The CDR3 sequence: CASSPRGTGPSYEQYF. The CDR3 coding sequence is TGTGCCAGCAGTCCCCGGGGGACAGGACCCTCCTACGAGCAGTACTTC. The chain has TRBV7-9 and TRBJ2-7; 8 bases are a match to TRBD1. V lost 6 bases, J lost 0 bases, and 10 bases stayed unmatched. Germline lookup yields CDR1 SEHNR and CDR2 FQNEAQ (reference sequence). The CDR3 contains 16 residues.

The table lists this clone with a few counts. The rearrangement uses TRBV10-3 and TRBJ2-2; TRBD1 is a possible D gene (6 bases). There are 12 residues in the CDR3. V was shortened by 6 bases and J by 7 bases, with 9 bases between the two germline ends. Germline loops: CDR1 ENHRY, CDR2 SYGVKD. The CDR3 sequence is CAIRGTIGELFF. The CDR3 bases are TGTGCCATCAGGGGGACAATCGGGGAGCTGTTTTTT.

The chain recombines TRBV7-8 with TRBJ2-5, with D hard to call. This CDR3 contains 14 residues. Germline CDR1 SGHVS, CDR2 FQNEAQ. Trimming left V 5 bases short and J 5 bases short, with 15 bases between. DNA of the CDR3: TGTGCCAGCAGCCTTGCCCTCGTAAGGGAGACCCAGTACTTC. Translated: CASSLALVRETQYF.

V usage is TRBV5-1 and J usage is TRBJ2-3, with a tentative D call TRBD1 (5 bases). Germline CDR1 reads SGHRS; CDR2 reads YFSETQ. The V end was cut by 1 base, the J end by 5 bases, with 11 bases between. The CDR3 spans 14 residues. The CDR3 loop is CASSLTRVVDTQYF. Written as DNA, the CDR3 is TGCGCCAGCAGCTTGACCAGGGTGGTAGATACGCAGTATTTT.

CDR3 amino acids: CASSFLWGDTDTQYF. CDR3 sequence (DNA): TGTGCCAGCAGTTTTCTCTGGGGAGACACAGATACGCAGTATTTT. The genes are TRBV27 and TRBJ2-3, with D possibly TRBD2 on 5 matching bases. The germline V gene has CDR1 MNHEY and CDR2 SMNVEV (reference sequence). The CDR3 has 15 residues. Between the trimmed V and J ends, which lost 3 bases and 2 bases, there was a span of 12 bases.

The chain combines TRBV10-3 with TRBJ2-7; D ambiguous. The CDR3 covers 14 residues. Looked up from germline, CDR1 is ENHRY and CDR2 is SYGVKD. The V end lost 8 bases, the J end lost 1 base, and 15 bases lay between the germline ends. In DNA form, the CDR3 reads TGTGCCATCTCCCCTCCCGCAGGATCCTACGAGCAGTACGTC. This sequence encodes CAISPPAGSYEQYV.

V usage is TRBV6-6 and J usage is TRBJ1-6; tentatively, D is TRBD1 (6 bases). V shed 6 bases and J shed 8 bases, with 14 bases lying between them. Germline V gene data show CDR1 as MNHNY and CDR2 as SVGAGI (reference sequence). CDR3 size: 14 residues. DNA for the CDR3: TGTGCCAGCAGCTTACAGGGTCGGGATTCACCCCTCCACTTT. Protein product: CASSLQGRDSPLHF.

The chain joins TRBV5-1 to TRBJ2-3; TRBD2 matches 12 bases. The CDR3 is 16 residues long. Germline assignment: CDR1 SGHRS and CDR2 YFSETQ. V shed 2 bases, J shed 1 base, and the junction held 2 bases outside the gene matches. The CDR3 sequence is CASSLLAGGGTDTQYF. The CDR3 bases are TGCGCCAGCAGCTTACTAGCGGGGGGCGGCACAGATACGCAGTATTTT.

The chain combines TRBV10-2 with TRBJ2-2; no clear D. This CDR3 region has 13 residues. Trimming took off 0 bases at V and 5 bases at J, with 4 bases between the two ends. CDR1 is WSHSY and CDR2 is SAAADI in the germline V gene. CDR3 loop: CASSESWTGELFF. In nucleotides, the CDR3 is TGCGCCAGCAGTGAGTCCTGGACCGGGGAGCTGTTTTTT.

V is TRBV10-2 and J is TRBJ1-4; D ambiguous. Trimming shortened V by 9 bases and J by 0 bases, and 14 bases separated the two germline ends. The CDR3 covers 15 residues. Germline assignment: CDR1 WSHSY and CDR2 SAAADI. In DNA, the CDR3 is TGCGCCAGTCAAGAATTAACCGCAACTAATGAAAAACTGTTTTTT. Amino acids: CASQELTATNEKLFF.

J is TRBJ1-6 and V is TRBV18; 7 bases align to TRBD1. Germline CDR1 reads KGHSH; CDR2 reads LQKENI. The CDR3 is 15 amino acids. V lost 3 bases and J lost 6; bases outside the gene matches: 5. The CDR3 DNA reads TGTGCCAGCTCACCCCCCACAGGGGCTAATTCACCCCTCCACTTT. Translated: CASSPPTGANSPLHF.

The chain is built from TRBV18 and TRBJ1-3; TRBD1 agrees at 7 bases. The junction had 0 bases not matched to a gene; V was cut back by 1 base and J by 0 bases. The germline V gene has CDR1 KGHSH and CDR2 LQKENI. The CDR3 covers 15 residues. The CDR3 DNA sequence: TGTGCCAGCTCACCACGGACAGGCTCTGGAAACACCATATATTTT. This sequence encodes CASSPRTGSGNTIYF.

The rearrangement joins TRBV7-8 to TRBJ1-3; D may be TRBD1 (5 bases). There are 16 residues in the CDR3. The germline V and J ends were trimmed by 4 bases and 4 bases, with 17 bases remaining between them. CDR1 and CDR2 (germline): SGHVS, FQNEAQ. The CDR3 bases are TGTGCCAGCAGCTCAACCACCGGGGCAGGGGGAAACACCATATATTTT. This gives the protein CASSSTTGAGGNTIYF.

The chain uses TRBV6-6 and TRBJ1-4; 12 bases match TRBD1. CDR3 length: 16 residues. Germline CDR1 and CDR2: MNHNY and SVGAGI (reference sequence). Trimming cost V 4 bases and J 3 bases; bases outside gene matches: 3. In DNA, the CDR3 is TGTGCCAGCAGTTTGGGACAGGGGGCTCCTAATGAAAAACTGTTTTTT. Translating gives CASSLGQGAPNEKLFF.

V is TRBV7-3 and J is TRBJ2-2; 15 bases map to TRBD2. From germline, CDR1 is SGHTA and CDR2 FQGTGA. Trimming removed 4 bases from V and 6 bases from J; junction bases left unmatched: 3. This CDR3 is 16 amino acids long. CDR3 protein: CASSWTSGGASGELFF. CDR3 DNA: TGTGCCAGCAGCTGGACTAGCGGGGGGGCGTCCGGGGAGCTGTTTTTT.

This clone was found a few times. The V and J genes are TRBV6-1 and TRBJ1-5; 7 bases are a match to TRBD1. The germline V gene encodes CDR1 MNHNS and CDR2 SASEGT. The J segment lost 4 bases and the V segment lost 5 bases, leaving 8 bases of the junction unmatched. This CDR3 is 15 amino acids long. CDR3 sequence reads: CASSPRDRSNQPQHF. CDR3 nucleotides: TGTGCCAGCAGTCCAAGGGACAGATCGAATCAGCCCCAGCATTTT.

This chain connects TRBV6-5 to TRBJ2-7, with D perhaps matching TRBD1 (5 bases). Germline lookup yields CDR1 MNHEY and CDR2 SVGAGI. The CDR3 is 15 amino acids. The ends were cut back, 5 bases at V and 4 bases at J, with 18 bases in the middle. The CDR3 here is CASSPPMGQRYEQYV. Here the CDR3 DNA reads TGTGCCAGCAGTCCTCCAATGGGGCAAAGATACGAGCAGTACGTC.

The chain joins TRBV6-1 to TRBJ2-4; 12 positions match TRBD2. The CDR3 totals 16 residues. Germline V gene data show CDR1 as MNHNS and CDR2 as SASEGT. Trimming took 1 base from V and 4 from J; bases not matched to a gene: 2. DNA of the CDR3: TGTGCCAGCAGTGAAGGTCTAGCGGGGGGGAAAAACATTCAGTACTTC. Translation gives CASSEGLAGGKNIQYF.

The chain carries TRBV6-4 and TRBJ1-2, with 7 nucleotides matching TRBD1. The V gene's germline CDR1 is MRHNA and CDR2 SNTAGT. J lost 2 bases, V lost 2 bases, and 11 bases had no gene match. This CDR3 is built from 17 residues. The chain's CDR3 is CASSDGFSGGGNYGYTF. The CDR3 coding sequence is TGTGCCAGCAGTGACGGCTTCTCAGGGGGGGGAAACTATGGCTACACCTTC.

This chain connects TRBV6-1 to TRBJ2-2, with a possible D match to TRBD2 (6 bases). The germline CDR1 and CDR2 sequences are MNHNS and SASEGT. The V and J ends lost 6 bases and 6 bases respectively, with 17 bases between them. This CDR3 is built from 15 residues. DNA of the CDR3: TGTGCCAGCAGAGAGCAAATCTCGGGGGCCGGGGAGCTGTTTTTT. This encodes CASREQISGAGELFF.

V usage is TRBV18 and J usage is TRBJ1-2; D might be TRBD1 (6 bases). Trimming took off 0 bases at V and 7 bases at J, with 15 bases between the two ends. Looked up from germline, CDR1 is KGHSH and CDR2 is LQKENI. The CDR3 has 15 amino acids. The CDR3 DNA is TGTGCCAGCTCACCACCCTCCACGGGGGGCCGTGGCTACACCTTC. Translating gives CASSPPSTGGRGYTF.

This clone has just one count. The chain couples TRBV23-1 to TRBJ2-7; 7 bases align to TRBD1. TRBV23-1 has ORF status, its function being uncertain. The CDR3 sequence is 14 residues long. Losses at the gene ends were 7 bases for V and 4 bases for J; bases not matched to a gene: 10. CDR3 in amino acids: CASKLPGQQYEQYV. The CDR3 DNA reads TGCGCCAGCAAGCTACCGGGACAGCAGTACGAGCAGTACGTC.

This clone was recorded only once. The chain links TRBV6-1 to TRBJ2-3, with TRBD2 identical over 9 bases. The germline gives CDR1 MNHNS, CDR2 SASEGT. V was clipped by 4 bases and J by 0 bases; unmatched bases: 5. CDR3 length equals 16 residues. The CDR3 DNA reads as TGTGCCAGCAGTGGCACCGGGACTAGCAGCACAGATACGCAGTATTTT. The encoded protein is CASSGTGTSSTDTQYF.

The chain uses TRBV28 and TRBJ1-2; D possibly corresponds to TRBD1 (5 bases). The CDR3 loop spans 12 amino acids. V was trimmed by 2 bases and J by 5 bases, leaving 6 bases between them. Germline CDR1 MDHEN, CDR2 SYDVKM. The CDR3: CASSLGGYGYTF. CDR3 coding DNA: TGTGCCAGCAGTTTAGGGGGGTATGGCTACACCTTC.

The rearrangement uses TRBV7-6 and TRBJ2-2; 8 bases map to TRBD2. The germline V gene has CDR1 SGHVS and CDR2 FNYEAQ. This CDR3 has 15 residues. Trimming at V came to 5 bases and at J to 1 base, leaving 3 bases not matched to a gene. The CDR3 here is CASSPSGGNTGELFF. CDR3 bases: TGTGCCAGCAGCCCAAGCGGGGGGAACACCGGGGAGCTGTTTTTT.

This clone has just a few counts. The chain couples TRBV7-6 to TRBJ1-1; possible D gene TRBD1, 5 bases. This CDR3 region has 14 residues. Germline CDR1 reads SGHVS; CDR2 reads FNYEAQ. V was clipped by 5 bases and J by 5 bases, with 15 bases between them. The CDR3 coding sequence is TGTGCCAGCAGCGCCGACAGCGCGTCGACTGAAGCTTTCTTT. Its translation: CASSADSASTEAFF.